Sequencing of this T cell receptor beta chain was carried out in a study of T-cell reconstitution after alpha-beta-depleted transplantation in children. V lost 3 bases to trimming and J lost 7 bases, with 13 bases between them. This CDR3 contains 14 residues. Researchers prepared the TCRbeta library using unique molecular identifiers, the study reports. TCRdb reanalysed the PCR reads using MiXCR and keeps one entry per CDR3 protein. This table holds fewer than 750,000 distinct CDR3 sequences, roughly 24% found once. Here the sequenced sample was PBMCs, mostly from graft donor cells, taken 360 days after TCRalphabeta/CD19-depleted stem cell transplant. This clonotype was sampled from a boy less than two years old who had a stem cell transplant for acute myeloid leukemia, so the T cells may come from the graft donor. This chain links TRBV12-3 or TRBV12-4 with TRBJ1-5; the D gene is possibly TRBD1 (5 bases). The CDR3 nucleotides are TGTGCCAGCAGTTTTGGCAGGGATCACCAGCCCCAGCATTTT. Translation: CASSFGRDHQPQHF.